Listed below are T cell receptor beta chains from one sample, sequenced in a study of CD4 T cells in relation to SARS-CoV-2 and coronaviruses. Data came from immunoSEQ multiplex PCR; TCRdb stores just in-frame clones and leaves some out. The top ten hold about a tenth of the sample, which has some 16,000 clones, roughly three quarters seen once. Their target antigens are unknown. The sample was CD4+ T cells from PBMCs, cultured in vitro. The receptors here all came from a human donor in good health. The CDR3 runs from the conserved cysteine through the conserved F or W. A D gene is named only where the DNA matches it firmly. Clone sizes are given selectively: once, few, many, or a class where the clone is expanded.

.	TRBV12-3/TRBV12-4	.	TRBJ1-4	CASRGQMGEKLFF	TGTGCCAGCAGGGGCCAGATGGGCGAAAAACTGTTTTTT
.	TRBV4-3	.	TRBJ2-7	CASSLQGGGSYEQYF	TGCGCCAGCAGCCTTCAGGGGGGCGGCTCCTACGAGCAGTACTTC
.	TRBV7-9	.	TRBJ2-5	CASSHAGSLKETQYF	TGTGCCAGCAGCCATGCAGGCAGCTTGAAAGAGACCCAGTACTTC
.	TRBV19	.	TRBJ1-6	CASRSDGNSPLHF	TGTGCCAGTAGGTCAGACGGAAATTCACCCCTCCACTTT
.	TRBV11-2	.	TRBJ1-5	CASSLGRGTNQPQHF	TGTGCCAGCAGCTTAGGGAGAGGGACCAATCAGCCCCAGCATTTT
TRBD2	TRBV19	.	TRBJ2-2	CASSILAGRVTGELFF	TGTGCCAGTAGTATACTAGCGGGGCGGGTCACCGGGGAGCTGTTTTTT
TRBD2	TRBV6-5	.	TRBJ2-1	CASSYSGAQFF	TGTGCCAGCAGCTATAGCGGGGCCCAGTTCTTC
.	TRBV2	.	TRBJ1-2	CASSTGADYGYTF	TGTGCCAGCAGTACCGGGGCAGACTATGGCTACACCTTC
.	TRBV20-1	.	TRBJ1-2	CSATNAGSYTF	TGCAGTGCTACCAATGCGGGAAGCTACACCTTC
.	TRBV9	.	TRBJ1-1	CASNVGHWTEAFF	TGTGCCAGCAACGTGGGTCATTGGACTGAAGCTTTCTTT
TRBD2	TRBV4-2	once	TRBJ2-5	CASSQMASGSVETQYF	TGTGCCAGCAGCCAAATGGCTAGCGGGAGTGTAGAGACCCAGTACTTC
.	TRBV19	.	TRBJ1-1	CASSMGDLLEAFF	TGTGCCAGTAGTATGGGGGACCTTCTTGAAGCTTTCTTT
.	TRBV11-2	.	TRBJ2-7	CASSLDGHEQYF	TGTGCCAGCAGCTTAGATGGCCACGAGCAGTACTTC
.	TRBV11-2	.	TRBJ1-2	CASSPIYSAYGYTF	TGTGCCAGCAGCCCGATATACTCAGCCTATGGCTACACCTTC
.	TRBV29-1	.	TRBJ1-1	CTGAGMNTEAFF	TGCACCGGTGCCGGCATGAACACTGAAGCTTTCTTT
.	TRBV2	.	TRBJ2-3	CASSTRDSSTDTQYF	TGTGCCAGCAGTACTCGGGACTCTAGCACAGATACGCAGTATTTT
.	TRBV19	.	TRBJ1-3	CASTKGGVVGNTIYF	TGTGCCAGTACCAAAGGCGGGGTTGTGGGAAACACCATATATTTT
.	TRBV7-2	.	TRBJ1-2	CASSLGRTWPGGYTF	TGTGCCAGCAGCTTAGGACGGACGTGGCCAGGTGGCTACACCTTC
TRBD1	TRBV7-8	.	TRBJ2-7	CASSDLGAGGLYEQYF	TGTGCCAGCAGCGACCTTGGGGCAGGGGGCCTGTACGAGCAGTACTTC
.	TRBV7-2	.	TRBJ2-3	CASSQQLTTDTQYF	TGTGCCAGCAGCCAGCAGCTTACAACAGATACGCAGTATTTT
.	TRBV9	.	TRBJ1-2	CASSARLTRNYGYTF	TGTGCCAGCAGCGCACGACTGACACGAAACTATGGCTACACCTTC
TRBD2	TRBV4-3	once	TRBJ2-1	CASSQVGGGGVNEQFF	TGCGCCAGCAGCCAAGTCGGCGGCGGGGGGGTGAATGAGCAGTTCTTC
.	TRBV21-1	.	TRBJ1-2	CASRFGAFNYGYTF	TGTGCCAGCAGGTTTGGGGCTTTTAACTATGGCTACACCTTC
.	TRBV6-5	once	TRBJ1-4	CASSYSGATNEKLFF	TGTGCCAGCAGTTACTCGGGAGCAACTAATGAAAAACTGTTTTTT
TRBD1	TRBV6-5	.	TRBJ1-5	CASRDRGDQPQHF	TGTGCCAGCAGAGACAGGGGGGATCAGCCCCAGCATTTT
.	TRBV12-3/TRBV12-4	.	TRBJ2-3	CASSTPTSTQYF	TGTGCCAGCAGTACCCCTACGAGTACGCAGTATTTT
.	TRBV27	.	TRBJ1-2	CASRHIRDGYTF	TGTGCCAGCAGACACATAAGGGATGGCTACACCTTC
.	TRBV2	.	TRBJ1-2	CASSEQFYGYTF	TGTGCCAGCAGTGAACAGTTCTATGGCTACACCTTC
TRBD1	TRBV4-3	.	TRBJ1-1	CASSQAPGGDTEAFF	TGCGCCAGCAGCCAGGCTCCAGGGGGCGACACTGAAGCTTTCTTT
.	TRBV5-1	once	TRBJ2-7	CASSQRQGMWEQYF	TGCGCCAGCAGCCAGCGGCAGGGGATGTGGGAGCAGTACTTC
.	TRBV6-5	.	TRBJ1-5	CASSRNDRANQPQHF	TGTGCCAGCAGTCGGAACGATCGGGCCAATCAGCCCCAGCATTTT
.	TRBV5-1	.	TRBJ2-6	CASQRRDSGANVLTF	TGCGCCAGCCAACGAAGGGATTCTGGGGCCAACGTCCTGACTTTC
.	TRBV4-1	.	TRBJ1-4	CASSPTAGTNEKLFF	TGCGCCAGCAGCCCCACGGCCGGGACTAATGAAAAACTGTTTTTT
.	TRBV4-1	.	TRBJ2-7	CASSQDPTAISSYEQYF	TGCGCCAGCAGCCAAGACCCCACCGCCATCTCGTCCTACGAGCAGTACTTC
.	TRBV7-8	.	TRBJ1-1	CASSLGLGQSNTEAFF	TGTGCCAGCAGCTTAGGGTTAGGCCAGTCTAACACTGAAGCTTTCTTT
.	TRBV29-1	.	TRBJ2-3	CSVASVRSADTQYF	TGCAGCGTTGCGAGCGTCCGGTCCGCAGATACGCAGTATTTT
TRBD2	TRBV7-9	few	TRBJ2-1	CASSVLGTSGYNEQFF	TGTGCCAGCAGCGTTCTCGGGACTAGCGGCTACAATGAGCAGTTCTTC
TRBD1	TRBV19	.	TRBJ2-7	CASSSQGATEQYF	TGTGCCAGTAGTAGTCAGGGGGCGACCGAGCAGTACTTC
.	TRBV5-1	once	TRBJ2-7	CASSFQYEQYF	TGCGCCAGCAGCTTTCAATACGAGCAGTACTTC
TRBD2	TRBV13	.	TRBJ2-1	CASSRSSSGSGGSSYNEQFF	TGTGCCAGCAGCCGGTCTTCGTCCGGTAGCGGGGGGAGCTCCTACAATGAGCAGTTCTTC
.	TRBV6-5	.	TRBJ2-2	CASSWTPNTGELFF	TGTGCCAGCAGTTGGACTCCGAACACCGGGGAGCTGTTTTTT
.	TRBV4-3	.	TRBJ1-4	CASSQDMGSKGEKLFF	TGCGCCAGCAGCCAAGACATGGGGTCCAAGGGAGAAAAACTGTTTTTT
.	TRBV7-2	.	TRBJ2-7	CASSLDGPLEYF	TGTGCCAGCAGCTTAGACGGTCCCCTCGAGTACTTC
.	TRBV7-8	.	TRBJ1-5	CASSFRGSNQPQHF	TGTGCCAGCAGCTTCAGGGGAAGCAATCAGCCCCAGCATTTT
.	TRBV5-1	.	TRBJ2-7	CASSLAAVQYEQYF	TGCGCCAGCAGCTTGGCCGCGGTACAATACGAGCAGTACTTC
.	TRBV6-2/TRBV6-3	.	TRBJ2-7	CASSYGADSYEQYF	TGTGCCAGCAGTTACGGGGCGGATTCCTACGAGCAGTACTTC
.	TRBV5-1	.	TRBJ2-3	CATRSSPATDTQYF	TGCGCCACCCGGTCGTCCCCCGCGACAGATACGCAGTATTTT